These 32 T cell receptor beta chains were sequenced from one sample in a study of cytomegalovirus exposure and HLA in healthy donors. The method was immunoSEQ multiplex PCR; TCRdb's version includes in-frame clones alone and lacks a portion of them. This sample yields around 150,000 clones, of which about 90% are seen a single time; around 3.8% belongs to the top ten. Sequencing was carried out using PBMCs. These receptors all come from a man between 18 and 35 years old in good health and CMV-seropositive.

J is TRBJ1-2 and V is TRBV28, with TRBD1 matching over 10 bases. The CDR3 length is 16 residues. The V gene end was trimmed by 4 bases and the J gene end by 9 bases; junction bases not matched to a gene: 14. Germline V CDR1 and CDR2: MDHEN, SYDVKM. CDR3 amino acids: CASSSTRDRGTPRYTF. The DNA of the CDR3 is TGTGCCAGCAGTTCCACCCGGGACAGGGGAACCCCTCGCTACACCTTC.

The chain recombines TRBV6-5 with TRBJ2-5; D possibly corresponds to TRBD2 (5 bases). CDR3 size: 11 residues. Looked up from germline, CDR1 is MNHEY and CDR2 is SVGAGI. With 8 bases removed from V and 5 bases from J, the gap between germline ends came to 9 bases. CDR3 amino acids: CASRGMETQYF. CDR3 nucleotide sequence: TGTGCCAGCCGAGGGATGGAGACCCAGTACTTC.

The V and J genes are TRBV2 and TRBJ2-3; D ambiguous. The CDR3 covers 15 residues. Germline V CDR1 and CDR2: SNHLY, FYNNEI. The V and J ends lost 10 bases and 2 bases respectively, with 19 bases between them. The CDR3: CATIPVRLLTDTQYF. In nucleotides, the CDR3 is TGTGCCACAATCCCTGTCCGTTTACTCACAGATACGCAGTATTTT.

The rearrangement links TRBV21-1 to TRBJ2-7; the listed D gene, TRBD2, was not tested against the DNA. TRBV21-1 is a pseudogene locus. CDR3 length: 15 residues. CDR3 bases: TGTGCCAGCAGTAATAGGAAGAGGAGCTCCTACGAGCAGTACTTC. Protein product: CASSNRKRSSYEQYF.

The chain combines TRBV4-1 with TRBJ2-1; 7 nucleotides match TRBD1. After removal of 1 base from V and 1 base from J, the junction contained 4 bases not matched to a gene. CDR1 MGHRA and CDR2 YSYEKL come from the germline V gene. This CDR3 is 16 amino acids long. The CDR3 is CASSQATGASYNEQFF. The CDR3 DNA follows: TGCGCCAGCAGCCAAGCCACAGGGGCTTCCTACAATGAGCAGTTCTTC.

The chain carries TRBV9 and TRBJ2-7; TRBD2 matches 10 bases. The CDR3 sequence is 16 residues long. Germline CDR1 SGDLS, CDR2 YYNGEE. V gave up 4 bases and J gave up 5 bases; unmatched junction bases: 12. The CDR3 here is CASSLPLSGRTHEQYF. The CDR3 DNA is TGTGCCAGCAGCCTTCCCCTTAGCGGGAGGACCCACGAGCAGTACTTC. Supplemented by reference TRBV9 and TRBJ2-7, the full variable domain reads DSGVTQTPKHLITATGQRVTLRCSPRSGDLSVYWYQQSLDQGLQFLIQYYNGEERAKGNILERFSAQQFPDLHSELNLSSLELGDSALYFCASSLPLSGRTHEQYFGPGTRLTVT.

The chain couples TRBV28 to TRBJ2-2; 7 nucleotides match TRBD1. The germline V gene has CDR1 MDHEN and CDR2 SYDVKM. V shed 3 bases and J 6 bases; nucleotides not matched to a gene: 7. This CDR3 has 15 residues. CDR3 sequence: CASSFRAGGAGELFF. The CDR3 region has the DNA TGTGCCAGCAGTTTTAGGGCAGGGGGAGCCGGGGAGCTGTTTTTT.

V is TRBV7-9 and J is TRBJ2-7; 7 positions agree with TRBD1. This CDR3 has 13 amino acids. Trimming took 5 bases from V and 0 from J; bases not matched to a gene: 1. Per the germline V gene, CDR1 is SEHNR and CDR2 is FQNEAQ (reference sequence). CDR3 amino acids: CASSGTDSYEQYF. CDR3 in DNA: TGTGCCAGCAGCGGGACAGACTCCTACGAGCAGTACTTC.

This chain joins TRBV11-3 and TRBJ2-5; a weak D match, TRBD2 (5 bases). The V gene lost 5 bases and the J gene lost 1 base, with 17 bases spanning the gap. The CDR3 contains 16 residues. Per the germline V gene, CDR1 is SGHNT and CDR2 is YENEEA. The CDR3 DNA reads TGTGCCAGCAGCCCCGGGGAAGACCCTCTCCAAGAGACCCAGTACTTC. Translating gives CASSPGEDPLQETQYF.

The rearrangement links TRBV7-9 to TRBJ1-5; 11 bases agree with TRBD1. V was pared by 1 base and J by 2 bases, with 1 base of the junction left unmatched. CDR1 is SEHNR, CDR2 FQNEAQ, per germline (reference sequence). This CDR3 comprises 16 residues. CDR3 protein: CASSLGTGGGNQPQHF. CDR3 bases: TGTGCCAGCAGCTTAGGGACAGGGGGCGGCAATCAGCCCCAGCATTTT.

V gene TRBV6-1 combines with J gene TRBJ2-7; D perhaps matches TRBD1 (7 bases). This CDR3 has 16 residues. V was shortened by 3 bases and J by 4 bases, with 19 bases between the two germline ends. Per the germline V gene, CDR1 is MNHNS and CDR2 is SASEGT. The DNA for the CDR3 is TGTGCCAGCAGTGACCCCTACGGCTCAGGGGGGTACGAGCAGTACTTC. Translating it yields CASSDPYGSGGYEQYF.

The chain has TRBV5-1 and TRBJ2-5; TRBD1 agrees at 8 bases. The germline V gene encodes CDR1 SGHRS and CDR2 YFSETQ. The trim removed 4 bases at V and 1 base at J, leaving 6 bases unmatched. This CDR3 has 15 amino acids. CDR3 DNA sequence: TGCGCCAGCAGCATTGGGGGACAGGTCCAAGAGACCCAGTACTTC. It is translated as CASSIGGQVQETQYF.

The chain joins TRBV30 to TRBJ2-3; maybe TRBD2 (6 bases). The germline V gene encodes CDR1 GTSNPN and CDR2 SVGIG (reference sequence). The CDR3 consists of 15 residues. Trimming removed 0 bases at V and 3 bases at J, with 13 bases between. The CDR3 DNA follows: TGTGCCTGGAGTGTACTGGGGGGAGTGACAGATACGCAGTATTTT. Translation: CAWSVLGGVTDTQYF.

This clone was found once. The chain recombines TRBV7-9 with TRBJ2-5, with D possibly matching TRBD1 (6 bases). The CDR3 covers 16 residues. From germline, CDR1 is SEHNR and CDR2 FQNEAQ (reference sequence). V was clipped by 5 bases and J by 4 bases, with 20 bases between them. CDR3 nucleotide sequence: TGTGCCAGCAGCAACTACAGGGTCAGGATCGGAGAGACCCAGTACTTC. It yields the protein CASSNYRVRIGETQYF.

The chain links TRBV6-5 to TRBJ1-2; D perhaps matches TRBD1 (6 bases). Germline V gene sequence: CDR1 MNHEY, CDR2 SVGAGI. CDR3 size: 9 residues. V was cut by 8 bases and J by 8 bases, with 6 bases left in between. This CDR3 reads CASQGGYTF. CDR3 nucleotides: TGTGCCAGCCAGGGGGGCTACACCTTC.

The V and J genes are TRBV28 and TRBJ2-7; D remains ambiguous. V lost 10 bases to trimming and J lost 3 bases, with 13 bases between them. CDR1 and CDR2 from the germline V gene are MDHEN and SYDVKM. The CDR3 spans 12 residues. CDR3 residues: CATGQVVYEQYF. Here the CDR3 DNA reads TGTGCCACAGGCCAAGTGGTCTACGAGCAGTACTTC. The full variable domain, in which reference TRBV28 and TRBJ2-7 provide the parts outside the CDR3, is DVKVTQSSRYLVKRTGEKVFLECVQDMDHENMFWYRQDPGLGLRLIYFSYDVKMKEKGDIPEGYSVSREKKERFSLILESASTNQTSMYLCATGQVVYEQYFGPGTRLTVT.

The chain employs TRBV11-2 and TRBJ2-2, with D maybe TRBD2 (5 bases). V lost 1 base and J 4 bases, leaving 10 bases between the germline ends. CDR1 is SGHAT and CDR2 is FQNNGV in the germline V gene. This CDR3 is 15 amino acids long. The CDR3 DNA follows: TGTGCCAGCAGCTTAGTGGTGAGCGGCACCGGGGAGCTGTTTTTT. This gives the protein CASSLVVSGTGELFF.

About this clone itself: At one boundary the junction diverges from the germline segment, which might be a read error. CDR3 in amino acids: CASSAHPAGTGSSYEQYF. The CDR3 bases are TGTGCTAGCAGCGCCCACCCTGCCGGGACAGGAAGCTCCTACGAGCAGTACTTC. This chain uses TRBV7-7 with TRBJ2-7; 8 bases are a match to TRBD1. There are 18 residues in the CDR3. Germline V lookup: CDR1 SSHAT, CDR2 FNYEAQ (reference sequence).

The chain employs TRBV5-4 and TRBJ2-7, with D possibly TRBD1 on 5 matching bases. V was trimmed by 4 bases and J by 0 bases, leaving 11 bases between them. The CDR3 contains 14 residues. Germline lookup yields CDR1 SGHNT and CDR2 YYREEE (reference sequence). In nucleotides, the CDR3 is TGTGCCAGCAGCCCGCAGGGTAACTCCTACGAGCAGTACTTC. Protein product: CASSPQGNSYEQYF.

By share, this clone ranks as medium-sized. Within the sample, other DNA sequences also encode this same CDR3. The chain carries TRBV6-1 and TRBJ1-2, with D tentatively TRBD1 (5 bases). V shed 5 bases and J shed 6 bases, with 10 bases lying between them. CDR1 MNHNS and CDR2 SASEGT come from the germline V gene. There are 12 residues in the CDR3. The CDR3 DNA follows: TGTGCCAGCAGTTCCGGGGGAGATGGCTACACCTTC. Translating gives CASSSGGDGYTF.

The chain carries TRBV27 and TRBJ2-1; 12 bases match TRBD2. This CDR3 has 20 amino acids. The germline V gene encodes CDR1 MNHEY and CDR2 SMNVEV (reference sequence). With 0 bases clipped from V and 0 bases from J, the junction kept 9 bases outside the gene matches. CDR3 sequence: CASSLSMASGRASSYNEQFF. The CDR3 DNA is TGTGCCAGCAGTTTATCGATGGCTAGCGGGAGGGCGAGCTCCTACAATGAGCAGTTCTTC.

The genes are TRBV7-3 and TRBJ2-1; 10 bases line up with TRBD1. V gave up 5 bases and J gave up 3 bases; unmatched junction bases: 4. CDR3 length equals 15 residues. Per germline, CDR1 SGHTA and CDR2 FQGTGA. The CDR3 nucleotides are TGTGCCAGCAGCCCTGGGACAGGGGACTACAATGAGCAGTTCTTC. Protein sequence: CASSPGTGDYNEQFF.

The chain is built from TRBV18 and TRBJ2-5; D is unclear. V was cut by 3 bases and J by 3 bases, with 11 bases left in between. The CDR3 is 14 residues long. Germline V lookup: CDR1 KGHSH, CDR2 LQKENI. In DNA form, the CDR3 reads TGTGCCAGCTCACCGTCTTTCGCGAAAGAGACCCAGTACTTC. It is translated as CASSPSFAKETQYF.

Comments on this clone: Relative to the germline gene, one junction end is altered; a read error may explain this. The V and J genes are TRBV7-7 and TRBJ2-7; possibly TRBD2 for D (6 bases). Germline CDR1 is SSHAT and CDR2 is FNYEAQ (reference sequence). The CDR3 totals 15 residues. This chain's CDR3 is CASSAAAGRYYEQYF. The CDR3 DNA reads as TGTGCTAGCAGCGCCGCGGCGGGACGGTACTACGAGCAGTACTTC.

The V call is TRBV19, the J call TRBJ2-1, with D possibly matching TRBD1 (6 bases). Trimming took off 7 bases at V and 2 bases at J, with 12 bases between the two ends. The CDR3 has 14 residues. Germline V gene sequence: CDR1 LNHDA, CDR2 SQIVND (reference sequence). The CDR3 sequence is CASTTGDPYNEQFF. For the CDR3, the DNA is TGTGCCAGTACGACAGGCGACCCCTACAATGAGCAGTTCTTC.

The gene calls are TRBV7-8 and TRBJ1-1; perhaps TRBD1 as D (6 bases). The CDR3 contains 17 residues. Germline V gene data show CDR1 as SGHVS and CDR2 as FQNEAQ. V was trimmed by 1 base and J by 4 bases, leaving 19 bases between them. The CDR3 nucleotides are TGTGCCAGCAGCTTAGTCAGCTGGGCAGGGGTGAGCACTGAAGCTTTCTTT. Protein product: CASSLVSWAGVSTEAFF. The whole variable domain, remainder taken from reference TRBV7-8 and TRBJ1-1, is GAGVSQSPRYKVAKRGQDVALRCDPISGHVSLFWYQQALGQGPEFLTYFQNEAQLDKSGLPSDRFFAERPEGSVSTLKIQRTQQEDSAVYLCASSLVSWAGVSTEAFFGQGTRLTVV.

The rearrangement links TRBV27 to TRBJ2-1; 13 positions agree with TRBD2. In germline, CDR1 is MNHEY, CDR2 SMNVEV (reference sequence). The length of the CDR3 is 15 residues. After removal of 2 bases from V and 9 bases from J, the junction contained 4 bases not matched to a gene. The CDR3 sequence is CASSLRTSGSAEQFF. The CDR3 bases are TGTGCCAGCAGTTTACGGACTAGCGGGAGTGCTGAGCAGTTCTTC.

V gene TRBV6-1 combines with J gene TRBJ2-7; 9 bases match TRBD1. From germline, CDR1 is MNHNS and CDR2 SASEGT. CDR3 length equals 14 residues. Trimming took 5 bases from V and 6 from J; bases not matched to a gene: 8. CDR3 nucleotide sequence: TGTGCCAGCAGTTCTCTGGGACAGGGATCCGAGCAGTACTTC. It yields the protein CASSSLGQGSEQYF.

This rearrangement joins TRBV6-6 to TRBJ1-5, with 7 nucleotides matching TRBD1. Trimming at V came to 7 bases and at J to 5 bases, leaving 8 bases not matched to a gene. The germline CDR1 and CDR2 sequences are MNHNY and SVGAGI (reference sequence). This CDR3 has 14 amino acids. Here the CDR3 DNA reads TGTGCCAGCACTGACAGGGTGAGGTATCAGCCCCAGCATTTT. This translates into CASTDRVRYQPQHF.

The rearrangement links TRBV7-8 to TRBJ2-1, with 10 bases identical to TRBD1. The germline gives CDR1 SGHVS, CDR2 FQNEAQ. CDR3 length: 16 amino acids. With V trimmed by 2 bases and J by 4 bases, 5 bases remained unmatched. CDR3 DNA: TGTGCCAGCAGCTTATGGGACAGGGGTATATACAATGAGCAGTTCTTC. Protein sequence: CASSLWDRGIYNEQFF.

CDR3 sequence (DNA): TGTGCCAGCAGTTATGGGCCTGGAGGGTCCTACGAGCAGTACTTC. Translating gives CASSYGPGGSYEQYF. The chain has TRBV11-3 and TRBJ2-7; possible D gene TRBD2, 6 bases. Trimming removed 6 bases at V and 1 base at J, with 16 bases between. The CDR3 sequence is 15 residues long. In germline, CDR1 is SGHNT, CDR2 YENEEA.

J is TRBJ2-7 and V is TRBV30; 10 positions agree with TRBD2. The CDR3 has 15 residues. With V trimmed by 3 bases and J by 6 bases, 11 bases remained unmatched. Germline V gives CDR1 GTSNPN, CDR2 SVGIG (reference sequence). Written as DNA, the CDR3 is TGTGCCTGGAGCTCAAATCTAGCGGGAGTTATCGAGCAGTACTTC. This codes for CAWSSNLAGVIEQYF.